Below, 28 T cell receptor beta chains from the same sample are listed, as sequenced in a study of naive and memory T cell subsets. Study conclusions and caveats: Naive repertoires, especially CD8, held a few larger clonotypes, possibly memory cells re-expressing CD45RA.

Two oligonucleotides, mixed equimolar, formed the beta constant-region primer covering TRBC1 and TRBC2. Four rounds of PCR amplified the ligated cDNA using nested alpha and beta constant-region primers plus SP2. One entry per CDR3 protein results from TCRdb running MiXCR on the UMI-ligation and nested PCR reads. There are around 93,000 distinct CDR3 sequences in the sample; around 11% occur only once, and approximately 0.14% lies in the top ten. Their antigens are not known. Sample: naive CD4+ T cells from blood. These receptors were collected from a human donor in good health.

The V gene is TRBV28, the J gene TRBJ1-5, with 12 bases fitting TRBD1. Per germline, CDR1 MDHEN and CDR2 SYDVKM. The CDR3 extends over 15 amino acids. Trimming at V came to 4 bases and at J to 7 bases, leaving 5 bases not matched to a gene. The DNA for the CDR3 is TGTGCCAGCAGTTCCGGGACAGGGGGCATACAGCCCCAGCATTTT. Amino acids: CASSSGTGGIQPQHF.

The genes are TRBV5-6 and TRBJ2-3, with TRBD2 matching over 7 bases. Trimming took 4 bases from V and 2 from J; bases not matched to a gene: 10. The CDR3 runs to 16 residues. CDR1 SGHDT and CDR2 YYEEEE come from the germline V gene. The CDR3 reads CASSLPGAGSTDTQYF. The CDR3 region has the DNA TGTGCCAGCAGCCTCCCGGGAGCGGGGTCCACAGATACGCAGTATTTT.

This clonotype came up many times. V is TRBV20-1 and J is TRBJ1-5; D gene uncertain. The ends were cut back, 0 bases at V and 7 bases at J, with 13 bases in the middle. The germline gives CDR1 DFQATT, CDR2 SNEGSKA (reference sequence). This CDR3 is 14 amino acids long. CDR3 in DNA: TGCAGTGCTAGAGATCATGTCTCGTGGCAGCCCCAGCATTTT. Its translation: CSARDHVSWQPQHF.

The chain uses TRBV10-2 and TRBJ2-7; D gene unclear. The CDR3 extends over 13 amino acids. Per germline, CDR1 WSHSY and CDR2 SAAADI. The germline V and J ends were trimmed by 4 bases and 3 bases, with 10 bases remaining between them. CDR3 amino acids: CASSGYRDYEQYF. DNA of the CDR3: TGCGCCAGCAGTGGATACAGAGACTACGAGCAGTACTTC.

This clonotype was observed a handful of times. The rearrangement joins TRBV7-2 to TRBJ2-2; a possible D gene is TRBD2 (5 bases). V dropped 1 base and J dropped 7 bases, with 7 bases sitting between them. Germline lookup yields CDR1 SGHTA and CDR2 FQGNSA. CDR3 length: 13 residues. CDR3 sequence (DNA): TGTGCCAGCAGCTTAGATGGAGGCGGGGAGCTGTTTTTT. It codes for CASSLDGGGELFF.

At least ten counts were recorded for this clonotype. The chain carries TRBV12-3 or TRBV12-4 and TRBJ2-1; TRBD2 matches at 8 bases. Trimming cost V 4 bases and J 15 bases; bases outside gene matches: 11. This CDR3 contains 13 residues. The CDR3 loop reads CASSSRLIAGTFF. The CDR3 DNA follows: TGTGCCAGCAGTTCTCGGCTGATAGCGGGAACGTTCTTC.

This clonotype was recorded a few times. This chain uses TRBV18 with TRBJ2-1; 12 nucleotides agree with TRBD2. The CDR3 is 16 residues long. From germline, CDR1 is KGHSH and CDR2 LQKENI. J was trimmed by 6 bases and V by 2 bases; bases with no gene match: 5. The CDR3 spells CASSPFGLAGSNEQFF. DNA of the CDR3: TGTGCCAGCTCACCATTTGGACTAGCGGGATCCAATGAGCAGTTCTTC.

The chain is built from TRBV12-3 or TRBV12-4 and TRBJ1-2; D call uncertain. This CDR3 is built from 13 residues. V was clipped by 5 bases and J by 10 bases, with 17 bases between them. The CDR3 DNA is TGTGCCAGCAGTCCTCAGTCGACCGGAACCTACACCTTC. This encodes CASSPQSTGTYTF.

The V call is TRBV11-3, the J call TRBJ2-7, with a weak D call TRBD2 (5 bases). CDR3 length: 17 amino acids. Trimming stripped 5 bases from V and 7 bases from J, with 27 bases between. CDR1 is SGHNT, CDR2 YENEEA, per germline. In DNA, the CDR3 is TGTGCCAGCAGCGCCGTACCCTCGCCGACTACCTCCTGGGAGCAGTACTTC. Translation gives CASSAVPSPTTSWEQYF.

The chain recombines TRBV7-2 with TRBJ2-3, with TRBD1 matching over 8 bases. The germline V gene encodes CDR1 SGHTA and CDR2 FQGNSA. J was trimmed by 6 bases and V by 4 bases; bases with no gene match: 3. CDR3 length equals 13 residues. The CDR3 DNA is TGTGCCAGCAGCTACAGGGGGGCGGATACGCAGTATTTT. Translation gives CASSYRGADTQYF.

The rearrangement links TRBV24-1 to TRBJ2-7, with D tentatively TRBD2 (5 bases). V lost 3 bases, J lost 5 bases, and 10 bases lay in between. This CDR3 comprises 13 residues. Germline values: CDR1 KGHDR, CDR2 SFDVKD. The CDR3 sequence is CATSDPRRDEQYF. CDR3 bases: TGTGCCACCAGTGATCCCCGGCGGGACGAGCAGTACTTC.

This clonotype came up a few times. CDR3 region: CASSLMGLENEQYF. CDR3 DNA: TGTGCCAGCAGCTTAATGGGACTAGAGAACGAGCAGTACTTC. The chain couples TRBV5-4 to TRBJ2-7; 8 positions agree with TRBD2. J lost 5 bases, V lost 2 bases, and 6 bases had no gene match. This CDR3 spans 14 amino acids. CDR1 and CDR2 (germline): SGHNT, YYREEE (reference sequence).

The chain employs TRBV20-1 and TRBJ2-7; D gene uncertain. Trimming left V 3 bases short and J 5 bases short, with 14 bases between. CDR1 is DFQATT and CDR2 is SNEGSKA in the germline V gene (reference sequence). The CDR3 length is 13 residues. DNA of the CDR3: TGCAGTGCTAGCCGCCCAGAGATCAACGAGCAGTACTTC. Amino acids: CSASRPEINEQYF.

This clonotype was seen ten or more times. The chain joins TRBV12-3 or TRBV12-4 to TRBJ2-3; 7 bases map to TRBD2. With V trimmed by 6 bases and J by 14 bases, 8 bases remained unmatched. The CDR3 is 11 amino acids. CDR3 coding DNA: TGTGCCAGCAGCTCCGGACTAGGAGTGTATTTT. Its protein product is CASSSGLGVYF.

J is TRBJ2-7 and V is TRBV5-5; 10 nucleotides align to TRBD1. V was clipped by 3 bases and J by 4 bases; unmatched bases: 7. Germline loops: CDR1 SGHKS, CDR2 YYEKEE (reference sequence). This CDR3 has 15 residues. The CDR3 loop is CASSSTGTGAYEQYF. CDR3 coding DNA: TGTGCCAGCAGCTCAACCGGGACAGGGGCGTACGAGCAGTACTTC.

This clonotype was detected a few times. This rearrangement joins TRBV6-6 to TRBJ2-1; D possibly matches TRBD1 or TRBD2 (5 bases each). The germline gives CDR1 MNHNY, CDR2 SVGAGI (reference sequence). The CDR3 has 13 residues. V shed 7 bases and J shed 8 bases, with 15 bases lying between them. The DNA for the CDR3 is TGTGCCAGCACCAACTGGGACCACGATGAGCAGTTCTTC. It translates to CASTNWDHDEQFF.

The chain has TRBV7-9 and TRBJ2-1; possibly TRBD1 for D (5 bases). This CDR3 comprises 14 residues. Trimming left V 1 base short and J 10 bases short, with 14 bases between. Germline CDR1 reads SEHNR; CDR2 reads FQNEAQ (reference sequence). CDR3 sequence reads: CASSLVAKGLEQFF. CDR3 nucleotide sequence: TGTGCCAGCAGCTTAGTCGCAAAGGGGCTGGAGCAGTTCTTC. The whole variable domain, filled in from reference TRBV7-9 and TRBJ2-1, reads DTGVSQNPRHKITKRGQNVTFRCDPISEHNRLYWYRQTLGQGPEFLTYFQNEAQLEKSRLLSDRFSAERPKGSFSTLEIQRTEQGDSAMYLCASSLVAKGLEQFFGPGTRLTVL.

The table lists this clonotype with many counts. This sequence joins TRBV12-3 or TRBV12-4 and TRBJ2-7; no firm D call. Trimming stripped 0 bases from V and 2 bases from J, with 5 bases between. This CDR3 is built from 13 residues. The CDR3 here is CASSLARAYEQYF. The CDR3 DNA is TGTGCCAGCAGTTTAGCCCGGGCCTACGAGCAGTACTTC.

This rearrangement joins TRBV27 to TRBJ1-1; 8 nucleotides agree with TRBD1. Germline V lookup: CDR1 MNHEY, CDR2 SMNVEV (reference sequence). The ends lost 5 bases at V and 6 bases at J; junction bases unmatched: 5. The CDR3 contains 13 residues. The CDR3 DNA reads as TGTGCCAGCAGTCATGGGGACAGGCCTGAAGCTTTCTTT. Translated, it gives CASSHGDRPEAFF.

This clonotype was seen a handful of times. The chain combines TRBV6-2 or TRBV6-3 with TRBJ2-2; D is tentatively TRBD1 or TRBD2 (6 bases each). CDR1 and CDR2 from the germline V gene are MNHEY and SVGEGT. The V and J ends lost 4 bases and 0 bases respectively, with 18 bases between them. CDR3 length: 18 residues. In DNA, the CDR3 is TGTGCCAGCAGTTCCAATCTGATCGGGGGCTCGAACACCGGGGAGCTGTTTTTT. This gives the protein CASSSNLIGGSNTGELFF.

J is TRBJ1-2 and V is TRBV18, with D possibly TRBD1 on 5 matching bases. This CDR3 comprises 15 residues. V was clipped by 0 bases and J by 1 base, with 9 bases between them. Germline V CDR1 and CDR2: KGHSH, LQKENI. The CDR3 loop is CASSPPGLLNYGYTF. CDR3 nucleotides: TGTGCCAGCTCACCACCGGGACTCCTTAACTATGGCTACACCTTC.

This clonotype showed up many times. The rearrangement links TRBV24-1 to TRBJ2-1; 10 bases align to TRBD2. Germline V gene lookup returns CDR1 KGHDR and CDR2 SFDVKD. The CDR3 sequence is 16 residues long. V trimming: 3 bases; J trimming: 8 bases; junction bases outside the gene matches: 9. The CDR3 loop reads CATSDRRVAGGHEQFF. Written as DNA, the CDR3 is TGTGCCACCAGTGATCGTCGTGTAGCGGGAGGACATGAGCAGTTCTTC.

The chain combines TRBV9 with TRBJ1-5, with D perhaps TRBD1 (6 bases). This CDR3 has 15 amino acids. Germline V gene lookup returns CDR1 SGDLS and CDR2 YYNGEE. V was clipped by 0 bases and J by 1 base, with 8 bases between them. This CDR3 reads CASSVEGGSNQPQHF. The CDR3 nucleotides are TGTGCCAGCAGCGTAGAGGGGGGGAGCAATCAGCCCCAGCATTTT.

This clonotype has a handful of counts. The chain combines TRBV6-2 or TRBV6-3 with TRBJ1-5; a possible D gene is TRBD1 (6 bases). Deletions cut 6 bases from V and 9 bases from J, with 27 bases between. Per germline, CDR1 MNHEY and CDR2 SVGEGT. The CDR3 is made up of 17 amino acids. The CDR3 sequence is CASRGNRDTILLWPQHF. In nucleotides, the CDR3 is TGTGCCAGCAGAGGTAACCGGGACACAATACTCCTCTGGCCCCAGCATTTT.

The sample holds many counts of this clonotype. CDR3: CSAAADLEGFF. CDR3 DNA sequence: TGCAGTGCAGCGGCGGATCTGGAGGGGTTCTTC. The V call is TRBV20-1, the J call TRBJ2-1; the D gene is possibly TRBD2 (6 bases). Germline CDR1 and CDR2: DFQATT and SNEGSKA (reference sequence). The length of the CDR3 is 11 residues. Trimming removed 6 bases at V and 15 bases at J, with 18 bases between.

This clonotype was found a few times. The rearrangement uses TRBV7-2 and TRBJ1-1; no clear D. V was pared by 5 bases and J by 10 bases, with 14 bases between. The CDR3 loop spans 12 amino acids. Germline CDR1 and CDR2: SGHTA and FQGNSA. In DNA, the CDR3 is TGTGCCAGCAGCCAGAGTCCAGTCGGAGCTTTCTTT. Amino acids: CASSQSPVGAFF.

The chain links TRBV2 to TRBJ2-3, with 8 bases aligning to TRBD2. CDR1 is SNHLY and CDR2 is FYNNEI in the germline V gene. The CDR3 spans 18 residues. The junction had 16 bases not matched to a gene; V was cut back by 2 bases and J by 6 bases. The DNA for the CDR3 is TGTGCCAGCAGTGAACCGGGAGGGTTGAAGAACTACCGGGATACGCAGTATTTT. It is translated as CASSEPGGLKNYRDTQYF.

There are many counts of this clonotype. The rearrangement links TRBV29-1 to TRBJ2-1; D remains unclear. V was clipped by 7 bases and J by 0 bases, with 10 bases between them. The CDR3 totals 13 residues. The V gene's germline CDR1 is SQVTM and CDR2 ANQGSEA. Here the CDR3 reads CSALGNSYNEQFF. In nucleotides, the CDR3 is TGCAGCGCCCTAGGGAACTCCTACAATGAGCAGTTCTTC.